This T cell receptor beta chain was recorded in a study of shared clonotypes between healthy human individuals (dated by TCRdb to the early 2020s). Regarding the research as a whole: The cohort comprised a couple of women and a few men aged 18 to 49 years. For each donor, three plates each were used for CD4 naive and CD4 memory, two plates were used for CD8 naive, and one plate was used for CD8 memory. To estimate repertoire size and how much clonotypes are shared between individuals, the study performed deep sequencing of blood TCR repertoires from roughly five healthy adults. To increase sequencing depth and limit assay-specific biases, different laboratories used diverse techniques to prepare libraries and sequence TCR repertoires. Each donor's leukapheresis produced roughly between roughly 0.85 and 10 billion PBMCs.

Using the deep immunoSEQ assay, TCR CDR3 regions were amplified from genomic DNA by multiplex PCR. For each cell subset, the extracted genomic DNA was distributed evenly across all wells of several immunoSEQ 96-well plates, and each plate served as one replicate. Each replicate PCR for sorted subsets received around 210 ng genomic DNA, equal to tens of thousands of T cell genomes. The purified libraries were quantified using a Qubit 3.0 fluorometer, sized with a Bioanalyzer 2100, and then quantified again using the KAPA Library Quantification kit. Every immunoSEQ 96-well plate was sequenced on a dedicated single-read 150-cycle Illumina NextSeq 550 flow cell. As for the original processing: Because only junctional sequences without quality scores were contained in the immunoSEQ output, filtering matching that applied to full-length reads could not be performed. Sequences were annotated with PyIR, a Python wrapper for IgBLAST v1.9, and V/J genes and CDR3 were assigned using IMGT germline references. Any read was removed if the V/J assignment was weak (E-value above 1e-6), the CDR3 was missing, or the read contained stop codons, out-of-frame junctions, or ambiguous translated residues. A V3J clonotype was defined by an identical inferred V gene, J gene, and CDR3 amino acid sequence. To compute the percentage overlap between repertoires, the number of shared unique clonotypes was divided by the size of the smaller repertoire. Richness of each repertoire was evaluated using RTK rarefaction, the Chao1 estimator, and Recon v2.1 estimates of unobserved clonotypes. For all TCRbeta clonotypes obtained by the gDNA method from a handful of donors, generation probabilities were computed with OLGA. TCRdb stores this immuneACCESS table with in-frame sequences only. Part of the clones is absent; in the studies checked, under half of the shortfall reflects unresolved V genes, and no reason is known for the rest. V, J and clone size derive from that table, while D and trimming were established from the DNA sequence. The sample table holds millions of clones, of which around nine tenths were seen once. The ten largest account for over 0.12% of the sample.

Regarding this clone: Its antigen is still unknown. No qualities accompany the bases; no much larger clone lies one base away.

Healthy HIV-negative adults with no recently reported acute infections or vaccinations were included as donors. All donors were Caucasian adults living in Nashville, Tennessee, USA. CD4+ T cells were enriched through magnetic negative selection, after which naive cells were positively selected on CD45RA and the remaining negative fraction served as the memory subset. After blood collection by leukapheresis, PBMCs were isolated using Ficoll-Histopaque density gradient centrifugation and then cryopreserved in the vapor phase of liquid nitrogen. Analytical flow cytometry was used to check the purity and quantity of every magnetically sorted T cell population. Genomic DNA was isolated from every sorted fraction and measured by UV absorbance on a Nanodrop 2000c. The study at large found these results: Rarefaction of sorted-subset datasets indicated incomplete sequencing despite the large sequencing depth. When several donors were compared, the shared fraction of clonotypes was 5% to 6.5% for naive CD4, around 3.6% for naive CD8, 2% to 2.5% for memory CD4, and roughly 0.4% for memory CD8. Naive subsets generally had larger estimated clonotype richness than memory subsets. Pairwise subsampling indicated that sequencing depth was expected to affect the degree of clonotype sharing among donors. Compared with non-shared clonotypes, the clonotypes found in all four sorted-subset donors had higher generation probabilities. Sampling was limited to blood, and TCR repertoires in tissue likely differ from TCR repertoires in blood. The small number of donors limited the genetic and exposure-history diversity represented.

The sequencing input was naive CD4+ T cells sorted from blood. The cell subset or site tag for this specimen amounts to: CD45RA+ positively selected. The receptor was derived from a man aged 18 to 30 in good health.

At the DNA level, the sequence is TGCGCCAGCAGCTTGGACGGTCGAAAAGGAGCTTTCTTT. It codes for CASSLDGRKGAFF. The chain uses TRBV5-1 and TRBJ1-1, with the D gene call left open. The CDR1 and CDR2 encoded by the germline V gene are SGHRS and YFSETQ. V loses 0 bases of germline sequence and J loses 10 bases, and the interval between the two ends is 13 bases. From cysteine to phenylalanine, the CDR3 is 13 amino acids long. The CDR3 DNA has 39 bases and is translated from base 1.